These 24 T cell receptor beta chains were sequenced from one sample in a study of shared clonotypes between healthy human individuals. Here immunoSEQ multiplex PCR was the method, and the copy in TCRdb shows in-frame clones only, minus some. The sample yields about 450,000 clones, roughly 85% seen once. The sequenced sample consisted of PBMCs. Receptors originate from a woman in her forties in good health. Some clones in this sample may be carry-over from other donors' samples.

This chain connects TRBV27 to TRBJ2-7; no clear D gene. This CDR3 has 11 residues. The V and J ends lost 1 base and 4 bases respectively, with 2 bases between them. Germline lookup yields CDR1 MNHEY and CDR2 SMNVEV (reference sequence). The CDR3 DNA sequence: TGTGCCAGCAGTTTATTTTACGAGCAGTACTTC. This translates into CASSLFYEQYF.

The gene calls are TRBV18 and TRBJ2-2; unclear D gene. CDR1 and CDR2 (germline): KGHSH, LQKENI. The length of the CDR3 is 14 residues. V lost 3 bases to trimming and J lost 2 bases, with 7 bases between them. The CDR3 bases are TGTGCCAGCTCACCGACAAGAAACACCGGGGAGCTGTTTTTT. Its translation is CASSPTRNTGELFF. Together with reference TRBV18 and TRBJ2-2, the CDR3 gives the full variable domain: NAGVMQNPRHLVRRRGQEARLRCSPMKGHSHVYWYRQLPEEGLKFMVYLQKENIIDESGMPKERFSAEFPKEGPSILRIQQVVRGDSAAYFCASSPTRNTGELFFGEGSRLTVL.

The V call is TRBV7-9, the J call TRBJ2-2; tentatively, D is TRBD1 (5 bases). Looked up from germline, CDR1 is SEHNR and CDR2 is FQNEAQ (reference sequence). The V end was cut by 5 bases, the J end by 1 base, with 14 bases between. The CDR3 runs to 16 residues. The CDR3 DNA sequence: TGTGCCAGCAGCCCCCCAGGACAAATGAACACCGGGGAGCTGTTTTTT. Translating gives CASSPPGQMNTGELFF.

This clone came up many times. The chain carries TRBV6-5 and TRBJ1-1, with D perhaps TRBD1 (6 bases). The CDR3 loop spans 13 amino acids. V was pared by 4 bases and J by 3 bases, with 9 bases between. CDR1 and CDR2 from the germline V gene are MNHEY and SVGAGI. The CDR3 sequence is CASSSHRDTEAFF. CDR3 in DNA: TGTGCCAGCAGTTCCCACAGGGACACTGAAGCTTTCTTT.

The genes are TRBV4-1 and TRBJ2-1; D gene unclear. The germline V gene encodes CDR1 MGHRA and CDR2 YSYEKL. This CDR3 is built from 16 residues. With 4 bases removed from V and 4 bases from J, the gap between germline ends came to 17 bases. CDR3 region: CASSLRSDSLYNEQFF. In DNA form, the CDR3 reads TGCGCCAGCAGCCTTCGGTCGGATTCCCTTTACAATGAGCAGTTCTTC.

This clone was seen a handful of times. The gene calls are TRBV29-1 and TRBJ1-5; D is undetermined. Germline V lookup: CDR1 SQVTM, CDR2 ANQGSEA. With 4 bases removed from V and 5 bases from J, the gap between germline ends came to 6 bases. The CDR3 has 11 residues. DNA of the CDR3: TGCAGCGTTGGGGGTGATCAGCCCCAGCATTTT. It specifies CSVGGDQPQHF.

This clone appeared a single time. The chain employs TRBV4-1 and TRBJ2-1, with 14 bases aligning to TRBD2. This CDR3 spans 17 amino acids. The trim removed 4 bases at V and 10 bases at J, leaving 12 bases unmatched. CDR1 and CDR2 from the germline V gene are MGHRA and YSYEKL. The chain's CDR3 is CASSPRAGTSGSREQFF. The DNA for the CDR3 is TGCGCCAGCAGCCCCCGCGCCGGGACTAGCGGGAGCCGCGAGCAGTTCTTC.

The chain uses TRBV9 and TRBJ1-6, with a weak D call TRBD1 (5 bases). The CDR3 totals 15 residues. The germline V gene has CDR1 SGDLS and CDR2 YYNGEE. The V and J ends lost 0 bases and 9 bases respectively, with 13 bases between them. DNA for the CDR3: TGTGCCAGCAGCGTAGGAAGGGGCTGGGGTTCACCCCTCCACTTT. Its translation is CASSVGRGWGSPLHF.

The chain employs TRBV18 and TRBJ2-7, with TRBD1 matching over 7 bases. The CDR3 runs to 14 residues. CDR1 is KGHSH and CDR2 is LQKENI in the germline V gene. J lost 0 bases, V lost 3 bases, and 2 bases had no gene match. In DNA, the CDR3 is TGTGCCAGCTCACCGGACAGGACCTCCTACGAGCAGTACTTC. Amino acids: CASSPDRTSYEQYF.

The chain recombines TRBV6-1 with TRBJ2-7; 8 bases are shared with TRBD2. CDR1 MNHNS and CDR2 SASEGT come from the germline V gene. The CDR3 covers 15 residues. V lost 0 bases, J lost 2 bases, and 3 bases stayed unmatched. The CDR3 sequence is CASSEALAGPYEQYF. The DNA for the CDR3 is TGTGCCAGCAGTGAAGCTCTAGCGGGTCCCTACGAGCAGTACTTC.

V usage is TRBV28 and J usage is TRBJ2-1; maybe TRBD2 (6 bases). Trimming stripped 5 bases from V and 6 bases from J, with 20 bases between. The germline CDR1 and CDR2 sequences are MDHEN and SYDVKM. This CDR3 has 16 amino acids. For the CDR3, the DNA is TGTGCCAGCAGTACCAACCGAGAGGGACTGGGCAATGAGCAGTTCTTC. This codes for CASSTNREGLGNEQFF.

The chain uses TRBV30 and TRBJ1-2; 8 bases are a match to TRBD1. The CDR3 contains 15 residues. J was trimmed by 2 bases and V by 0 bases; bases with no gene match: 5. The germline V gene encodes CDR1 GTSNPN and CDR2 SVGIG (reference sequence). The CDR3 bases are TGTGCCTGGAGTGTAATGAGGACAGGGAACTATGGCTACACCTTC. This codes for CAWSVMRTGNYGYTF.

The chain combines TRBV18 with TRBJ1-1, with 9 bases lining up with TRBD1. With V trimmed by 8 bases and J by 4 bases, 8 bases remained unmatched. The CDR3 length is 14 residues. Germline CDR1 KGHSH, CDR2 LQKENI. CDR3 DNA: TGTGCCAGCGCCCAACAGGGGGCGGGCACTGAAGCTTTCTTT. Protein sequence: CASAQQGAGTEAFF.

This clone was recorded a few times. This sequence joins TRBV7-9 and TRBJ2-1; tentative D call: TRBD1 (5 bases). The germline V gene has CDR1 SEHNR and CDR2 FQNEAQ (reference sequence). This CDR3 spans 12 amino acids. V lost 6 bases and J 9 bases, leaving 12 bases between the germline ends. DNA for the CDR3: TGTGCCAGCAGGACCCAGGGAAGTGAGCAGTTCTTC. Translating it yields CASRTQGSEQFF.

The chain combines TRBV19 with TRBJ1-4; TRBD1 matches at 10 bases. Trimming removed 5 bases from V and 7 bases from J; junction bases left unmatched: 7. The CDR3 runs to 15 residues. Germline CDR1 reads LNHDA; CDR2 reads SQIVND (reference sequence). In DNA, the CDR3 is TGTGCCAGTAGTCCAGGACAGGGGGAGCGTGAAAAACTGTTTTTT. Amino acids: CASSPGQGEREKLFF.

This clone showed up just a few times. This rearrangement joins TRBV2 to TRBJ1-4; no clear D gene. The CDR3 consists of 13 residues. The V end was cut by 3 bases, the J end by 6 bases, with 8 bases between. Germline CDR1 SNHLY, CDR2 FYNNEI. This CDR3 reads CASSEWQDEKLFF. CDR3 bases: TGTGCCAGCAGTGAGTGGCAGGATGAAAAACTGTTTTTT.

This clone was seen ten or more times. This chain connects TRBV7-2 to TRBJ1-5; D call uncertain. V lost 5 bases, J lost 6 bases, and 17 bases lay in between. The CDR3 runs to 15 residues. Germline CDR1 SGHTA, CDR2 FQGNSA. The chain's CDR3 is CASSTAGFSGQPQHF. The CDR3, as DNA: TGTGCCAGCAGCACGGCGGGATTTTCTGGTCAGCCCCAGCATTTT. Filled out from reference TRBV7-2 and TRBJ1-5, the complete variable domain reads GAGVSQSPSNKVTEKGKDVELRCDPISGHTALYWYRQSLGQGLEFLIYFQGNSAPDKSGLPSDRFSAERTGGSVSTLTIQRTQQEDSAVYLCASSTAGFSGQPQHFGDGTRLSIL.

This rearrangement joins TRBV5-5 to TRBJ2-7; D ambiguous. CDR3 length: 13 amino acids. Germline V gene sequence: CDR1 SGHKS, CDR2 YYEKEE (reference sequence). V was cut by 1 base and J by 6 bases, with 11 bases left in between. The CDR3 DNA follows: TGTGCCAGCAGCTTGTCTCGGACCGGCGAGCAGTACTTC. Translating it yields CASSLSRTGEQYF.

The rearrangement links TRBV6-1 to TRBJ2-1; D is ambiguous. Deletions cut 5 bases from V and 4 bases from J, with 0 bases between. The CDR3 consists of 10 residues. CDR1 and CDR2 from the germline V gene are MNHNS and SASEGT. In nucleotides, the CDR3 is TGTGCCAGCAGTTACAATGAGCAGTTCTTC. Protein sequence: CASSYNEQFF.

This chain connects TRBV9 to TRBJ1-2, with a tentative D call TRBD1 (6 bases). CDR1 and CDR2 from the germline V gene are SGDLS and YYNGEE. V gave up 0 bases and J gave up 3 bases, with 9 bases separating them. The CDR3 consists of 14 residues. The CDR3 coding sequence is TGTGCCAGCAGCGTAGGGGAGGGGGACTATGGCTACACCTTC. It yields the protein CASSVGEGDYGYTF.

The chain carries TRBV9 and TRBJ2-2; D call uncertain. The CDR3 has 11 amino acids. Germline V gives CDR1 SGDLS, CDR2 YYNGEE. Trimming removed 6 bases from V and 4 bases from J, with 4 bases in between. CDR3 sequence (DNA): TGTGCCAGCACCACCACCGGGGAGCTGTTTTTT. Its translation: CASTTTGELFF.

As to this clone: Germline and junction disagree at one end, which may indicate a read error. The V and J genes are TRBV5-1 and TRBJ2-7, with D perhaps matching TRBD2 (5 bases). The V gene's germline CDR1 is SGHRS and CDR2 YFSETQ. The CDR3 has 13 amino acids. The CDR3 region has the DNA TGCGACAGCAGCCGCCGTGACTATTACGAGCAGTACTTC. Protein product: CDSSRRDYYEQYF.

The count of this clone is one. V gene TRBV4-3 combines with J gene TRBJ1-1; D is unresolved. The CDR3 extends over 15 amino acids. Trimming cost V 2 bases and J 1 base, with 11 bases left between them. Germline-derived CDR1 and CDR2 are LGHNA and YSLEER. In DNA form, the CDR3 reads TGCGCCAGCAGCCAAAGCGCCGCAGAGAACACTGAAGCTTTCTTT. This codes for CASSQSAAENTEAFF.

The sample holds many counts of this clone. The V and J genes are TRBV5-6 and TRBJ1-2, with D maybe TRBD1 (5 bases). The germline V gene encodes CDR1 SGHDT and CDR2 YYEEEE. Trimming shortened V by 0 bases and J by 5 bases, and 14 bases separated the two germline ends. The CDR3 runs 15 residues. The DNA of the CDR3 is TGTGCCAGCAGCTTGGAAGGGACTGTGGGATATGGCTACACCTTC. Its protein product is CASSLEGTVGYGYTF.